The 6 T cell receptor beta chains listed next were all sequenced from one sample in a study of a mutant IDH1 vaccine in newly diagnosed glioma. This sample's time point: week 11, during vaccination. What each vaccine dose contained was 300 ug of mutant IDH1 20-mer peptide, accompanied by topical imiquimod. Antigen specificity for these receptors is unknown. Clones were read by immunoSEQ multiplex PCR, and TCRdb kept only the in-frame ones, dropping some. The table records about 62,000 clones, approximately 89% of them present only once. Material: PBMCs, obtained from a glioma patient whose treatment included an IDH1 peptide vaccine. These receptors originate from a man between 40 and 49 years old with glioma.

For the CDR3, the DNA is TGTGCCAGCAGCATGGGACAGGGGGCGCTAAGTCGCACCGGGGAGCTGTTTTTT. As protein: CASSMGQGALSRTGELFF. The rearrangement uses TRBV7-9 and TRBJ2-2; TRBD1 matches at 12 bases. With V trimmed by 5 bases and J by 4 bases, 11 bases remained unmatched. Germline V gene sequence: CDR1 SEHNR, CDR2 FQNEAQ (reference sequence). The CDR3 covers 18 residues.

This sequence joins TRBV2 and TRBJ1-1; weak D call: TRBD1 (6 bases). Deletions cut 3 bases from V and 4 bases from J, with 12 bases between. The CDR3 totals 14 residues. Germline assignment: CDR1 SNHLY and CDR2 FYNNEI. The CDR3 DNA reads TGTGCCAGCAGTGAGGTTAGGGGGGTCACTGAAGCTTTCTTT. Translated, it gives CASSEVRGVTEAFF.

This clone has a single count. V is TRBV7-9 and J is TRBJ2-1; 9 positions agree with TRBD1. V lost 2 bases and J lost 4; bases outside the gene matches: 3. This CDR3 region has 15 residues. CDR1 is SEHNR, CDR2 FQNEAQ, per germline (reference sequence). The CDR3 nucleotides read TGTGCCAGCAGCTTATTACAGGGGGCATACAATGAGCAGTTCTTC. Residues: CASSLLQGAYNEQFF.

By sample share, this clone is medium-sized. The chain recombines TRBV6-1 with TRBJ1-5; perhaps TRBD1 as D (5 bases). Germline CDR1 reads MNHNS; CDR2 reads SASEGT. V was trimmed by 4 bases and J by 3 bases, leaving 19 bases between them. This CDR3 has 17 residues. CDR3 loop: CASSVGHLRQANQPQHF. The CDR3 DNA reads as TGTGCCAGCAGTGTGGGGCACTTACGACAAGCCAATCAGCCCCAGCATTTT.

The chain carries TRBV28 and TRBJ2-5; the match to TRBD2 covers 8 bases. After removal of 8 bases from V and 1 base from J, the junction contained 6 bases not matched to a gene. Germline CDR1 and CDR2: MDHEN and SYDVKM. The CDR3 length is 14 residues. Here the CDR3 reads CASQPGGVQETQYF. For the CDR3, the DNA is TGTGCCAGCCAGCCCGGGGGGGTCCAAGAGACCCAGTACTTC.

This sequence joins TRBV27 and TRBJ2-2, with 8 bases fitting TRBD1. The CDR3 contains 15 residues. Losses at the gene ends were 8 bases for V and 7 bases for J; bases not matched to a gene: 12. CDR1 and CDR2 (germline): MNHEY, SMNVEV (reference sequence). The CDR3 DNA sequence: TGTGCCAGCGGGCGGGACAGGCCAATCATCGGGGAGCTGTTTTTT. Translated: CASGRDRPIIGELFF.